This T cell receptor beta chain was recovered during a study of T cells after yellow fever vaccination. Conversion of TCR transcripts into cDNA relied on 5'RACE template switching, which added a universal primer site and UMIs. One entry per CDR3 protein, called by TCRdb with MiXCR from the 5' RACE reads. The data hold 200,000 to 300,000 distinct CDR3 sequences, with 5.5% to 8.5% observed a single time. Regarding the study as a whole: Booster samples showed a return of most primary-vaccination clones (under 98% CD4, about 87% CD8).

This clonotype has a count of ten or more. The antigen remains undetermined. J was trimmed by 0 bases and V by 0 bases; bases with no gene match: 2. Germline CDR1 is SGHTA and CDR2 is FQGNSA. The CDR3 runs to 17 residues. Sequences were derived from CD4+ T cells sorted from PBMCs, sampled on the day of the yellow fever booster vaccination. The sequence came from a man aged 30 to 39 who received the YFV17D yellow fever vaccine. The genes are TRBV7-2 and TRBJ2-1, with 10 bases fitting TRBD2. The CDR3 spells CASSLAASGSSYNEQFF. In DNA form, the CDR3 reads TGTGCCAGCAGCTTAGCTGCTAGCGGGAGCTCCTACAATGAGCAGTTCTTC.